This T cell receptor beta chain came from a study of neurological immune-mediated disorders. The CDR3 runs to 15 residues. The germline V gene has CDR1 MGHRA and CDR2 YSYEKL. V was clipped by 3 bases and J by 9 bases; unmatched bases: 9. TCRdb itself ran the 5' RACE reads through MiXCR, one entry per CDR3 protein. Among 59,000 or so distinct CDR3 sequences listed, approximately 11% were seen once. There are many counts of this clonotype. Material for sequencing was PBMCs. The receptor was derived from an older woman with HTLV-1-associated myelopathy (HAM/TSP). The chain links TRBV4-1 to TRBJ1-4; 8 bases are shared with TRBD1. The CDR3 nucleotides read TGCGCCAGCAGCCACTCGGGACAGGCGTCCCAAAAACTGTTTTTT. Its translation is CASSHSGQASQKLFF.